This T cell receptor beta chain was captured by sequencing in a study of CD4 T cells in relation to SARS-CoV-2 and coronaviruses. Study information: ViraFEST: roughly ten-day antigen culture of PBMCs, then TCR beta CDR3 sequencing.

Regarding this clone: Its target is unknown.

The data were produced by immunoSEQ multiplex PCR, yet TCRdb's version contains in-frame clones alone and is incomplete. The sample has about 24,000 clones, about three quarters seen once. General observations from the study: No crossreactivity against non-spike viral proteins was tested here.

Unexposed donor CD4+ T cells date from about 2011-2018, before the COVID-19 pandemic. The cells were cultured for about 10 days before CD4+ T cells were isolated. Cells permitting, SARS-CoV-2 S/N and four cold-coronavirus spikes were tested on unexposed-donor CD4+ T cells. About 2 million PBMCs per well were cultured with about 9.4 IU/ml IL-2. In germline, CDR1 is SGHRS, CDR2 YFSETQ. The V gene lost 3 bases and the J gene lost 3 bases, with 12 bases spanning the gap. The CDR3 is 14 residues long. The sequenced material came from CD4+ T cells from PBMCs, cultured in vitro. The receptor's source is a human donor in good health. The chain employs TRBV5-1 and TRBJ2-5; D not certain. The CDR3 reads CASSSGTHKETQYF. The CDR3 DNA reads TGCGCCAGCAGCTCAGGCACTCATAAAGAGACCCAGTACTTC.